The 24 T cell receptor beta chains below were found in one sample sequenced in a study of T cell therapy after organ transplantation. The antigens for these receptors are not known. Indicated time point: 4-8 weeks after completion of therapy. Libraries were prepared by immunoSEQ multiplex PCR; TCRdb keeps only in-frame clonotypes and omits some of them. The table shows around 4,800 clones, with approximately 74% occurring only once. Sequenced here: CD8+ T cells from blood, sampled after autologous CMV-specific T cell therapy. The receptors come from a human patient who had received a solid organ transplant and had CMV disease. Certain T cells may be donor cells from the graft.

The V gene is TRBV2, the J gene TRBJ2-1; D may correspond to TRBD1 or TRBD2 (6 bases each). In germline, CDR1 is SNHLY, CDR2 FYNNEI. V shed 2 bases and J shed 2 bases, with 13 bases lying between them. The CDR3 has 16 amino acids. For the CDR3, the DNA is TGTGCCAGCAGTGAATCCGGAGGGGGGACCTACAATGAGCAGTTCTTC. It codes for CASSESGGGTYNEQFF.

This clone has more than one count but fewer than ten. The rearrangement joins TRBV6-4 to TRBJ2-1, with D perhaps TRBD2 (5 bases). Germline-derived CDR1 and CDR2 are MRHNA and SNTAGT. CDR3 size: 16 residues. Trimming shortened V by 4 bases and J by 3 bases, and 16 bases separated the two germline ends. The CDR3 DNA follows: TGTGCCAGCAGTGTGCTAGCCACCACTTTCTACAATGAGCAGTTCTTC. Translation gives CASSVLATTFYNEQFF.

This clone was recorded only once. The chain employs TRBV13 and TRBJ2-4, with D unresolved. Trimming left V 5 bases short and J 8 bases short, with 19 bases between. This CDR3 has 15 residues. The germline V gene encodes CDR1 PRHDT and CDR2 FYEKMQ (reference sequence). The CDR3 DNA sequence: TGTGCCAGCAGCCCAACGGCAGACGTCGAAGACATTCAGTACTTC. This sequence encodes CASSPTADVEDIQYF. Looking up the rest from reference TRBV13 and TRBJ2-4 gives the full variable domain: AAGVIQSPRHLIKEKRETATLKCYPIPRHDTVYWYQQGPGQDPQFLISFYEKMQSDKGSIPDRFSAQQFSDYHSELNMSSLELGDSALYFCASSPTADVEDIQYFGAGTRLSVL.

This clone was recorded once. This chain connects TRBV4-2 to TRBJ2-3; 10 nucleotides line up with TRBD1. Per the germline V gene, CDR1 is LGHNA and CDR2 is YNFKEQ. The CDR3 consists of 20 residues. V gave up 0 bases and J gave up 4 bases; unmatched junction bases: 16. Here the CDR3 reads CASSQEGTGVRGVKADTQYF. In nucleotides, the CDR3 is TGTGCCAGCAGCCAAGAGGGGACAGGGGTTCGTGGTGTCAAGGCAGATACGCAGTATTTT.

As for this clone: Within the sample, other DNA sequences also encode this same CDR3. This sequence joins TRBV4-3 and TRBJ1-1, with D unclear. V dropped 1 base and J dropped 0 bases, with 9 bases sitting between them. In germline, CDR1 is LGHNA, CDR2 YSLEER. The CDR3 contains 15 residues. This CDR3 is CASSQGGQMNTEAFF. Written as DNA, the CDR3 is TGCGCCAGCAGCCAAGGTGGCCAGATGAACACTGAAGCTTTCTTT.

This sequence joins TRBV7-9 and TRBJ2-7; no reliable D call. Germline-derived CDR1 and CDR2 are SEHNR and FQNEAQ (reference sequence). This CDR3 has 11 amino acids. Trimming stripped 9 bases from V and 1 base from J, with 7 bases between. This chain's CDR3 is CASMGSYEQYF. CDR3 bases: TGTGCCAGTATGGGGTCCTACGAGCAGTACTTC.

This sequence joins TRBV2 and TRBJ1-1; TRBD1 is a possible D gene (6 bases). Germline loops: CDR1 SNHLY, CDR2 FYNNEI. The CDR3 is made up of 15 amino acids. Between the trimmed V and J ends, which lost 6 bases and 5 bases, there was a span of 19 bases. CDR3: CASSSWGEGGTEAFF. The CDR3 nucleotides read TGTGCCAGCAGCAGTTGGGGAGAGGGGGGAACTGAAGCTTTCTTT.

The gene calls are TRBV9 and TRBJ1-5, with D perhaps matching TRBD1 (5 bases). CDR1 SGDLS and CDR2 YYNGEE come from the germline V gene. Deletions cut 3 bases from V and 0 bases from J, with 7 bases between. This CDR3 contains 14 residues. In nucleotides, the CDR3 is TGTGCCAGCAGCGCCACAGGTAGCAATCAGCCCCAGCATTTT. This codes for CASSATGSNQPQHF. The variable domain in full, completed from reference TRBV9 and TRBJ1-5, reads DSGVTQTPKHLITATGQRVTLRCSPRSGDLSVYWYQQSLDQGLQFLIQYYNGEERAKGNILERFSAQQFPDLHSELNLSSLELGDSALYFCASSATGSNQPQHFGDGTRLSIL.

The V and J genes are TRBV9 and TRBJ1-1; D may be TRBD1 (5 bases). Germline values: CDR1 SGDLS, CDR2 YYNGEE. This CDR3 comprises 16 residues. Trimming took 4 bases from V and 1 from J, leaving 17 bases between them. CDR3 coding DNA: TGTGCCAGCAGCCTTTCACCCGACAGAGAGAACACTGAAGCTTTCTTT. This gives the protein CASSLSPDRENTEAFF.

The chain links TRBV14 to TRBJ2-5, with 7 nucleotides matching TRBD1. From germline, CDR1 is SGHDN and CDR2 FVKESK. The CDR3 runs to 14 residues. Germline trimming cut 4 bases from V and 1 base from J; bases unmatched to any gene: 3. Here the CDR3 reads CASSPGTAQETQYF. The CDR3 DNA reads TGTGCCAGCAGCCCTGGGACAGCCCAAGAGACCCAGTACTTC.

This chain uses TRBV29-1 with TRBJ1-1; 7 bases line up with TRBD1. V shed 5 bases, J shed 6 bases, and the junction held 12 bases outside the gene matches. The CDR3 has 14 residues. CDR1 and CDR2 (germline): SQVTM, ANQGSEA. DNA for the CDR3: TGCAGCGTTTCTACATACAGGGGAAGGCCTGAAGCTTTCTTT. The encoded protein is CSVSTYRGRPEAFF.

This sequence joins TRBV28 and TRBJ2-7; D is unresolved. Germline assignment: CDR1 MDHEN and CDR2 SYDVKM. Trimming shortened V by 5 bases and J by 2 bases, and 16 bases separated the two germline ends. This CDR3 has 15 residues. CDR3 coding DNA: TGTGCCAGCAGTCGACCATCTGCGACGGCCTACGAGCAGTACTTC. Its translation is CASSRPSATAYEQYF.

The chain recombines TRBV28 with TRBJ1-1, with a tentative D call TRBD1 (5 bases). Germline CDR1 and CDR2: MDHEN and SYDVKM. The CDR3 sequence is 16 residues long. The V and J ends lost 7 bases and 3 bases respectively, with 21 bases between them. In nucleotides, the CDR3 is TGTGCCAGCACCCCGTCGTGGGGCTTTCGGGACACTGAAGCTTTCTTT. This codes for CASTPSWGFRDTEAFF. Drawing the rest from reference TRBV28 and TRBJ1-1, the complete variable domain is DVKVTQSSRYLVKRTGEKVFLECVQDMDHENMFWYRQDPGLGLRLIYFSYDVKMKEKGDIPEGYSVSREKKERFSLILESASTNQTSMYLCASTPSWGFRDTEAFFGQGTRLTVV.

The genes are TRBV6-9 and TRBJ1-2; 9 bases align to TRBD1. Trimming removed 2 bases from V and 6 bases from J; junction bases left unmatched: 10. Looked up from germline, CDR1 is MNHGY and CDR2 is SVAAGI. The CDR3 has 16 residues. CDR3 nucleotide sequence: TGTGCCAGCAGTTATACTAATACAGGGGGCGCGAATGGCTACACCTTC. Translation gives CASSYTNTGGANGYTF.

By share of the sample, this clone is medium-sized. The chain is built from TRBV28 and TRBJ2-5; D might be TRBD1 (5 bases). Between the trimmed V and J ends, which lost 3 bases and 0 bases, there was a span of 11 bases. There are 15 residues in the CDR3. The germline CDR1 and CDR2 sequences are MDHEN and SYDVKM. This chain's CDR3 is CASSFRIGDQETQYF. The CDR3 DNA reads as TGTGCCAGCAGTTTCAGGATAGGGGACCAAGAGACCCAGTACTTC.

This clone was detected a few times. CDR3 residues: CASSSRDLNPGEQYF. The CDR3 nucleotides read TGTGCCAGCAGCTCCCGGGACCTTAACCCCGGCGAGCAGTACTTC. J is TRBJ2-7 and V is TRBV7-2, with D perhaps matching TRBD1 or TRBD2 (5 bases each). The length of the CDR3 is 15 residues. Trimming pared 4 bases from V and 6 bases from J, leaving 19 bases between. Per the germline V gene, CDR1 is SGHTA and CDR2 is FQGNSA.

The genes are TRBV9 and TRBJ2-1; D may be TRBD1 or TRBD2 (5 bases each). Trimming shortened V by 3 bases and J by 4 bases, and 5 bases separated the two germline ends. Germline-derived CDR1 and CDR2 are SGDLS and YYNGEE. The CDR3 consists of 12 residues. The CDR3 nucleotides read TGTGCCAGCAGCGGGGGGTACAATGAGCAGTTCTTC. Protein product: CASSGGYNEQFF.

This clone was seen more than once but under ten times. The V gene is TRBV5-5, the J gene TRBJ1-1, with D maybe TRBD1 (6 bases). Trimming stripped 4 bases from V and 5 bases from J, with 18 bases between. CDR3 length: 15 residues. CDR1 is SGHKS and CDR2 is YYEKEE in the germline V gene (reference sequence). The CDR3 DNA is TGTGCCAGCAGCAGTTGGGGAGAGGGGGGAACTGAAGCTTTCTTT. Translating gives CASSSWGEGGTEAFF.

In its sample, this clone was seen once. V is TRBV28 and J is TRBJ1-3; D not resolved. The CDR3 sequence is 15 residues long. V lost 3 bases and J 0 bases, leaving 9 bases between the germline ends. In germline, CDR1 is MDHEN, CDR2 SYDVKM. CDR3 protein: CASSFGSSSGNTIYF. In DNA form, the CDR3 reads TGTGCCAGCAGTTTTGGCTCGAGCTCTGGAAACACCATATATTTT.

In nucleotides, the CDR3 is TGTGCCAGCGTTTCCCTAATGGGCAGCACAGATACGCAGTATTTT. Amino acids: CASVSLMGSTDTQYF. The chain carries TRBV2 and TRBJ2-3; D uncertain. V dropped 8 bases and J dropped 0 bases, with 15 bases sitting between them. Germline loops: CDR1 SNHLY, CDR2 FYNNEI. CDR3 length equals 15 residues.

The V and J genes are TRBV7-8 and TRBJ2-5, with TRBD2 matching over 7 bases. Germline V lookup: CDR1 SGHVS, CDR2 FQNEAQ. This CDR3 has 14 residues. Losses at the gene ends were 6 bases for V and 7 bases for J; bases not matched to a gene: 11. The DNA for the CDR3 is TGTGCCAGCAGTTCAACGGAAAAGCGGGGGACCCAGTACTTC. Translated: CASSSTEKRGTQYF.

The V gene is TRBV19, the J gene TRBJ1-5, with D unresolved. The CDR3 has 12 residues. Trimming cost V 5 bases and J 7 bases, with 9 bases left between them. Germline loops: CDR1 LNHDA, CDR2 SQIVND (reference sequence). The CDR3 coding sequence is TGTGCCAGTAGTTGGTGGAGACAGCCCCAGCATTTT. It encodes CASSWWRQPQHF.

The rearrangement joins TRBV7-9 to TRBJ1-4, with D possibly TRBD1 on 5 matching bases. The germline CDR1 and CDR2 sequences are SEHNR and FQNEAQ (reference sequence). The CDR3 consists of 16 residues. V lost 1 base and J 8 bases, leaving 17 bases between the germline ends. In DNA, the CDR3 is TGTGCCAGCAGCTTAGGTTCGGGGGTAGCGGAAGAAAAACTGTTTTTT. Protein sequence: CASSLGSGVAEEKLFF.

V is TRBV7-9 and J is TRBJ2-5, with 9 bases identical to TRBD1. This CDR3 contains 16 residues. Looked up from germline, CDR1 is SEHNR and CDR2 is FQNEAQ (reference sequence). J lost 0 bases, V lost 5 bases, and 7 bases had no gene match. The CDR3 DNA reads TGTGCCAGCAGCAGACGGGACAGGGAGTACCAAGAGACCCAGTACTTC. Encoded protein: CASSRRDREYQETQYF.